One and the same sample provided the 13 T cell receptor beta chains below, sequenced in a study of regulatory T cells in long-lasting Graves disease (dated by TCRdb to about 2021). Library method: multiplex PCR. Instrument used: Illumina HiSeq 4000. TCR beta libraries were built with iRepertoire HTBI primers and Arm-PCR amplification of CDR3 regions. The raw public data were reprocessed by TCRdb itself: fastp quality trimming at Q25, MiXCR clonotype calling, in-frame beta chains only. For every CDR3 protein sequence, its rows merge into one entry that carries the most common genes and DNA. Recorded for this sample are under 250,000 distinct CDR3 sequences; around 20% of them occurred a single time. The ten largest account for over 11% of the sample. Per the publication, the time point label means: newly diagnosed GD, antithyroid drugs for less than 3 months. For both TCR sequencing and RNA sequencing, RNA was extracted from PBMCs using TRIzol.

The sequencing here drew on peripheral blood mononuclear cells (PBMCs), taken at new diagnosis, from a patient treated with antithyroid drugs. These receptors came from a female donor with Graves disease.

This clonotype came up many times. V and J are TRBV5-6 and TRBJ1-1; 10 bases fit TRBD1. Germline V gene data show CDR1 as SGHDT and CDR2 as YYEEEE. The CDR3 runs 15 residues. Trimming at V came to 3 bases and at J to 2 bases, leaving 4 bases not matched to a gene. CDR3 residues: CASSSRDRGNTEAFF. DNA for the CDR3: TGTGCCAGCAGCTCCCGGGACAGGGGTAACACTGAAGCTTTCTTT.

This clonotype was seen ten or more times. CDR3 residues: CSVGEQLGRRETQYF. CDR3 sequence (DNA): TGCAGCGTTGGAGAGCAGCTAGGGCGCCGGGAGACCCAGTACTTC. The chain links TRBV29-1 to TRBJ2-5; no clear D. There are 15 residues in the CDR3. The ends were cut back, 4 bases at V and 5 bases at J, with 20 bases in the middle. CDR1 SQVTM and CDR2 ANQGSEA come from the germline V gene.

This clonotype was observed at least ten times. The V and J genes are TRBV12-3 or TRBV12-4 and TRBJ1-5; TRBD1 matches at 10 bases. This CDR3 has 16 residues. The V segment lost 1 base and the J segment 1 base; nucleotides outside the gene matches: 1. The CDR3, as DNA: TGTGCCAGCAGTTTAGGGGGACAGGGGAGCAATCAGCCCCAGCATTTT. It translates to CASSLGGQGSNQPQHF.

This clonotype has at least ten counts. The V and J genes are TRBV12-3 or TRBV12-4 and TRBJ2-7, with 9 bases lining up with TRBD1. V lost 1 base, J lost 2 bases, and 9 bases stayed unmatched. The CDR3 consists of 17 residues. This CDR3 reads CASSLGFTGQGAYEQYF. The CDR3 bases are TGTGCCAGCAGTTTAGGGTTCACGGGACAGGGTGCCTACGAGCAGTACTTC.

This clonotype was seen repeatedly, ten times or more. This chain links TRBV5-4 with TRBJ2-3; weak D call: TRBD1 (6 bases). V gave up 5 bases and J gave up 2 bases, with 15 bases separating them. The germline V gene has CDR1 SGHNT and CDR2 YYREEE (reference sequence). The CDR3 runs 15 residues. CDR3: CASREKGDYTDTQYF. The CDR3 DNA follows: TGTGCCAGCAGAGAAAAGGGGGATTACACAGATACGCAGTATTTT.

This clonotype was recorded at least ten times. This rearrangement joins TRBV5-1 to TRBJ2-1, with D possibly being TRBD1 (7 bases). Germline assignment: CDR1 SGHRS and CDR2 YFSETQ. With 1 base removed from V and 4 bases from J, the gap between germline ends came to 12 bases. This CDR3 is 15 amino acids long. The CDR3 DNA sequence: TGCGCCAGCAGCTTGATTCAGGGGGGATACAATGAGCAGTTCTTC. It specifies CASSLIQGGYNEQFF.

Many counts were recorded for this clonotype. The J gene is TRBJ2-3, the V gene TRBV3-1; D uncertain. The V gene's germline CDR1 is LGHDT and CDR2 YNNKEL (reference sequence). This CDR3 has 12 amino acids. V lost 1 base and J lost 8, with 7 bases in between. Here the CDR3 reads CASSQVKSTQYF. DNA of the CDR3: TGTGCCAGCAGCCAAGTTAAGAGTACGCAGTATTTT.

The J gene is TRBJ1-4, the V gene TRBV20-1, with 7 bases fitting TRBD1. Germline assignment: CDR1 DFQATT and CDR2 SNEGSKA (reference sequence). Trimming at V came to 6 bases and at J to 0 bases, leaving 4 bases not matched to a gene. The CDR3 consists of 14 residues. This chain's CDR3 is CSAPRGATNEKLFF. The CDR3 bases are TGCAGTGCCCCCAGGGGGGCAACTAATGAAAAACTGTTTTTT.

This clonotype showed up many times. CDR3 sequence (DNA): TGCAGTGCTAGCCGGGACTCCCAAACCGGGGAGCTGTTTTTT. This translates into CSASRDSQTGELFF. The chain is built from TRBV20-1 and TRBJ2-2; TRBD2 might be the D (6 bases). Germline V lookup: CDR1 DFQATT, CDR2 SNEGSKA (reference sequence). Between the trimmed V and J ends, which lost 3 bases and 5 bases, there was a span of 13 bases. The CDR3 has 14 residues.

This clonotype was seen many times. CDR3 nucleotide sequence: TGTGCCAGCAGTTACCCCGGTGGAGCGGGGGGGCATGAGCAGTTCTTC. Its translation: CASSYPGGAGGHEQFF. This chain connects TRBV6-9 to TRBJ2-1; 10 bases align to TRBD2. The CDR3 runs to 16 residues. V was pared by 3 bases and J by 8 bases, with 10 bases of the junction left unmatched. Germline CDR1 is MNHGY and CDR2 is SVAAGI.

J is TRBJ2-1 and V is TRBV7-2, with D hard to call. V lost 5 bases and J 5 bases, leaving 10 bases between the germline ends. Germline V gene lookup returns CDR1 SGHTA and CDR2 FQGNSA. CDR3 length: 13 amino acids. The CDR3 sequence: CASSPYTNNEQFF. The DNA of the CDR3 is TGTGCCAGCAGCCCCTACACCAACAATGAGCAGTTCTTC.

The sample holds one count of this clonotype. Given a far larger clone just one base away, this is likely a sequencing read error. The rearrangement uses TRBV5-5 and TRBJ1-1; D gene ambiguous. The V end was cut by 2 bases, the J end by 3 bases, with 11 bases between. This CDR3 region has 14 residues. Germline CDR1 SGHKS, CDR2 YYEKEE (reference sequence). CDR3 DNA sequence: TGTGCCAGCAGCTTAGCCCCGGTGGACACTGAAGCTTTCTTT. It encodes CASSLAPVDTEAFF.

Details on this clonotype: Given a much more abundant clone one base away, this may be a read error. CDR3 sequence: CASSQGRGSASNSHGNTF. CDR3 DNA sequence: TGTGCCAGCAGCCAAGGCCGCGGGAGCGCCAGTAATTCGCATGGCAACACCTTC. The gene calls are TRBV4-1 and TRBJ1-2; D unresolved. The CDR3 loop spans 18 amino acids. Germline values: CDR1 MGHRA, CDR2 YSYEKL.